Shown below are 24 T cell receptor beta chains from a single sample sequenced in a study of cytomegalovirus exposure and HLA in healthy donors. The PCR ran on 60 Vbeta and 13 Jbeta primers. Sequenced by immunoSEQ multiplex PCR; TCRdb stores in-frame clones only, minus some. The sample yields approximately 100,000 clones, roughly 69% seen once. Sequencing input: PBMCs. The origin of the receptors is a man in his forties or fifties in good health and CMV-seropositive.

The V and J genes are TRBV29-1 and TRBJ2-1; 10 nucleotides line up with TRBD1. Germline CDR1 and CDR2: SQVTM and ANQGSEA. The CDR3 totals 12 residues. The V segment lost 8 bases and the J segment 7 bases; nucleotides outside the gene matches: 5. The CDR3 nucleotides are TGCAGCTTGACAGGGGGCTTTAATGAGCAGTTCTTC. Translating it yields CSLTGGFNEQFF.

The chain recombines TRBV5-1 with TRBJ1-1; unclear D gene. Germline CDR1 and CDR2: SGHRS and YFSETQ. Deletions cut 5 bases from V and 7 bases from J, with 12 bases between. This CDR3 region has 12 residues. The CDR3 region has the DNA TGCGCCAGCAGTCCCGGGTCAGATGAAGCTTTCTTT. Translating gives CASSPGSDEAFF.

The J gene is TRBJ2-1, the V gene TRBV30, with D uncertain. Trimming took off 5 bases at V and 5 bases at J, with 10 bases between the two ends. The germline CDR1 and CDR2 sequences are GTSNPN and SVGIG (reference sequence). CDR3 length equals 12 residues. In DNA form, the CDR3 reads TGTGCCTGGTGGAGATACGACAATGAGCAGTTCTTC. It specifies CAWWRYDNEQFF.

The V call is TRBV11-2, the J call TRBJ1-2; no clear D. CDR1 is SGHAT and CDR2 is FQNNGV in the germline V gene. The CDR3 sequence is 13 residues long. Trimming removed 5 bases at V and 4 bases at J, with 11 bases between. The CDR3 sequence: CASSPSEGYGYTF. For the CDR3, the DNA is TGTGCCAGCAGCCCCTCGGAGGGCTATGGCTACACCTTC.

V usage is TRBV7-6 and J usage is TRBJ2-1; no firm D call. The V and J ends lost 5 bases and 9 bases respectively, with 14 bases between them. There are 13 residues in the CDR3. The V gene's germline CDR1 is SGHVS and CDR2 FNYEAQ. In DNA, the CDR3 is TGTGCCAGCAGCCTTGGTCCGCGCGGTGAGCAGTTCTTC. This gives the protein CASSLGPRGEQFF.

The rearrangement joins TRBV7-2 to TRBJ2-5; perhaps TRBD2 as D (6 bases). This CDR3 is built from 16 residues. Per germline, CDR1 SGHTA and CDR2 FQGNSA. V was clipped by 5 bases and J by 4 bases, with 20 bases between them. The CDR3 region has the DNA TGTGCCAGCAGCCCCCTTGGGGGGTGGGCATCAGAGACCCAGTACTTC. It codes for CASSPLGGWASETQYF.

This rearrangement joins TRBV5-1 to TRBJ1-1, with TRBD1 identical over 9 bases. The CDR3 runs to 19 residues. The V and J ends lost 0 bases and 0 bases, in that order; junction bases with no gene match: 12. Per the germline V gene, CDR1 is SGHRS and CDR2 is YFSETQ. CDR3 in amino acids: CASSLAGTGRITMNTEAFF. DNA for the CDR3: TGCGCCAGCAGCTTGGCCGGGACAGGGCGGATTACCATGAACACTGAAGCTTTCTTT. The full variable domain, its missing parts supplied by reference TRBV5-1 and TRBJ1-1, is KAGVTQTPRYLIKTRGQQVTLSCSPISGHRSVSWYQQTPGQGLQFLFEYFSETQRNKGNFPGRFSGRQFSNSRSEMNVSTLELGDSALYLCASSLAGTGRITMNTEAFFGQGTRLTVV.

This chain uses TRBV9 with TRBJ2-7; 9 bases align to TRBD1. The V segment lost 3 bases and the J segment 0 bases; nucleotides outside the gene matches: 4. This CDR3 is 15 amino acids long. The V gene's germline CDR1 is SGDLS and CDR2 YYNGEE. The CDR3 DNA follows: TGTGCCAGCAGCGCCGGACAGGGGCGCTCCTACGAGCAGTACTTC. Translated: CASSAGQGRSYEQYF.

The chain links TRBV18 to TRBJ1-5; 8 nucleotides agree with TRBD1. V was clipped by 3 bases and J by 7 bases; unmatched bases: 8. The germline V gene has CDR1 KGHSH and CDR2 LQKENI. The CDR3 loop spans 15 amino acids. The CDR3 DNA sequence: TGTGCCAGCTCACCGTTTGGACAGGGATACCAGCCCCAGCATTTT. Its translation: CASSPFGQGYQPQHF.

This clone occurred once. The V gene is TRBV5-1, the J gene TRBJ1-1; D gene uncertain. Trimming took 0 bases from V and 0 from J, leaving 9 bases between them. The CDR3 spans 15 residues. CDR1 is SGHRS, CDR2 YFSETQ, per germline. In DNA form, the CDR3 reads TGCGCCAGCAGCTTGGGTGGAGCAATGAACACTGAAGCTTTCTTT. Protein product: CASSLGGAMNTEAFF.

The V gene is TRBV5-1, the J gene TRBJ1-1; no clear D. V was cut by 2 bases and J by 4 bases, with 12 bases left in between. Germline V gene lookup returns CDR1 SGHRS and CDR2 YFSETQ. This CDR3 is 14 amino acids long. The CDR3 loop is CASSLSDVRTEAFF. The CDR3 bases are TGCGCCAGCAGCTTATCCGATGTGCGCACTGAAGCTTTCTTT. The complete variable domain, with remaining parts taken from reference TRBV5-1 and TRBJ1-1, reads KAGVTQTPRYLIKTRGQQVTLSCSPISGHRSVSWYQQTPGQGLQFLFEYFSETQRNKGNFPGRFSGRQFSNSRSEMNVSTLELGDSALYLCASSLSDVRTEAFFGQGTRLTVV.

CDR3 sequence: CASSFHGARGGETYEQYF. The DNA of the CDR3 is TGTGCCAGCAGTTTCCACGGGGCCAGGGGAGGGGAAACCTACGAGCAGTACTTC. V and J are TRBV27 and TRBJ2-7; D may be TRBD2 (7 bases). CDR1 is MNHEY, CDR2 SMNVEV, per germline (reference sequence). Trimming removed 3 bases at V and 2 bases at J, with 23 bases between. The CDR3 length is 18 residues.

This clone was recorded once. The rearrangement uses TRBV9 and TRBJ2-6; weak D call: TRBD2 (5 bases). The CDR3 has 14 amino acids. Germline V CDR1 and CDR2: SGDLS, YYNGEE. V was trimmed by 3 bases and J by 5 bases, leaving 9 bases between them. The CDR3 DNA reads TGTGCCAGCAGCGGGGAGTATCGGGCCAACGTCCTGACTTTC. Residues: CASSGEYRANVLTF.

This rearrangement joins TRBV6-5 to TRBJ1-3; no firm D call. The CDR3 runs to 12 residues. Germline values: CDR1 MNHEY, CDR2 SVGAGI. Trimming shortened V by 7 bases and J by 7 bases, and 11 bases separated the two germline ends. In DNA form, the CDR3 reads TGTGCCAGCATCGGTGGAGGGAACACCATATATTTT. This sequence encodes CASIGGGNTIYF.

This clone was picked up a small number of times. The CDR3 spells CASSLRGSTDTQYF. CDR3 coding DNA: TGTGCCAGCAGCTTAAGGGGTAGCACAGATACGCAGTATTTT. The chain is built from TRBV5-5 and TRBJ2-3, with a weak D call TRBD1 (5 bases). The CDR3 sequence is 14 residues long. The germline V and J ends were trimmed by 2 bases and 0 bases, with 7 bases remaining between them. The germline V gene has CDR1 SGHKS and CDR2 YYEKEE (reference sequence). The complete variable domain, with remaining parts taken from reference TRBV5-5 and TRBJ2-3, reads DAGVTQSPTHLIKTRGQQVTLRCSPISGHKSVSWYQQVLGQGPQFIFQYYEKEERGRGNFPDRFSARQFPNYSSELNVNALLLGDSALYLCASSLRGSTDTQYFGPGTRLTVL.

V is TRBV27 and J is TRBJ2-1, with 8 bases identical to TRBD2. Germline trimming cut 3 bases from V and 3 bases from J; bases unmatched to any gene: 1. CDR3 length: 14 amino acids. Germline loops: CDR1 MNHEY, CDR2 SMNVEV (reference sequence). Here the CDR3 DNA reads TGTGCCAGCAGTTTGACTAGCGTCTACAATGAGCAGTTCTTC. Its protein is CASSLTSVYNEQFF.

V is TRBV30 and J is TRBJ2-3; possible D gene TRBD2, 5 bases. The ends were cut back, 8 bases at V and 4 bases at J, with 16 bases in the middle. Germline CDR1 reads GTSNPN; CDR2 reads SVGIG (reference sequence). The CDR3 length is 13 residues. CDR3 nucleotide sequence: TGTGCCCGGACGGACTTTCGGGCAGATACGCAGTATTTT. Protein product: CARTDFRADTQYF.

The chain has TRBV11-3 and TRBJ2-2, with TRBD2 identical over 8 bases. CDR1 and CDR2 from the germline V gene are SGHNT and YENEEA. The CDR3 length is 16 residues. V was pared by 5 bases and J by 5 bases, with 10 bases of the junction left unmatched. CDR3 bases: TGTGCCAGCAGCCCGAGCGGGAGTAGGGGAACCGGGGAGCTGTTTTTT. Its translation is CASSPSGSRGTGELFF. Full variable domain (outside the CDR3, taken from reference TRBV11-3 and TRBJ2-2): EAGVVQSPRYKIIEKKQPVAFWCNPISGHNTLYWYLQNLGQGPELLIRYENEEAVDDSQLPKDRFSAERLKGVDSTLKIQPAELGDSAVYLCASSPSGSRGTGELFFGEGSRLTVL.

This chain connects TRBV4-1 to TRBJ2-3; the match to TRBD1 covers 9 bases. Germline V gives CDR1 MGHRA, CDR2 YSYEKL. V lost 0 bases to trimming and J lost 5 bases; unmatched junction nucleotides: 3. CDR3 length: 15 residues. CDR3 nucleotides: TGCGCCAGCAGCCAAGAAGGGACAGGGAGAGATACGCAGTATTTT. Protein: CASSQEGTGRDTQYF.

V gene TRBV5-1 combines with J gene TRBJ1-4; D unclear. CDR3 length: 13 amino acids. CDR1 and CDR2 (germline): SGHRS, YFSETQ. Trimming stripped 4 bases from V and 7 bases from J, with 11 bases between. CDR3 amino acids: CASSRRAGEKLFF. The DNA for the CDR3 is TGCGCCAGCAGCCGCCGCGCAGGTGAAAAACTGTTTTTT. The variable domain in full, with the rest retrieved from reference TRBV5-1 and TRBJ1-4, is KAGVTQTPRYLIKTRGQQVTLSCSPISGHRSVSWYQQTPGQGLQFLFEYFSETQRNKGNFPGRFSGRQFSNSRSEMNVSTLELGDSALYLCASSRRAGEKLFFGSGTQLSVL.

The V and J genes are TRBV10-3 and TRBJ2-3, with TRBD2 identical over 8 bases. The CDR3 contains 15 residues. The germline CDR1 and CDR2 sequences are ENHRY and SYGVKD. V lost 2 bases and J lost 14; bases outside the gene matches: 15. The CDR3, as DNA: TGTGCCATCAGTGAGGCGGGGAGCGGGGGACCCCAAGCGTATTTT. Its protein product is CAISEAGSGGPQAYF.

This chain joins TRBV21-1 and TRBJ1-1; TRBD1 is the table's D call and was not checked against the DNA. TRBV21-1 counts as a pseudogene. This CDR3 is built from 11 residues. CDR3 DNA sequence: TGTGCCTCACACAAGAACACTGAAGCTTTCTTT. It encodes CASHKNTEAFF.

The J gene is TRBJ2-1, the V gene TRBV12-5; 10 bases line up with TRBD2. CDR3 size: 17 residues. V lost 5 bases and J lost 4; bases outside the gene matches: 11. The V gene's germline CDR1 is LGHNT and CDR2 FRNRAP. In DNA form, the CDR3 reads TGTGCTAGTGGTCCCCCCAATGGACTAGCGGTTTACAATGAGCAGTTCTTC. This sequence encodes CASGPPNGLAVYNEQFF.

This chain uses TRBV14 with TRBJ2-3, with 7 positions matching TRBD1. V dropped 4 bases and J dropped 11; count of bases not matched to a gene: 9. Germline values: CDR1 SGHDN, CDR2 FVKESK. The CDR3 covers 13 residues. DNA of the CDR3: TGTGCCAGCAGCCTACCATCACAGGGGCGGCAGTATTTT. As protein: CASSLPSQGRQYF.